This entry is about one T cell receptor beta chain. The antigen it recognizes is unknown. Nothing much larger sits one base from this clone, and base qualities are not available. The germline V gene (reference sequence) supplies CDR1 SEHNR and CDR2 FQNEAQ. V and J are truncated by 4 bases and 8 bases respectively, leaving an intervening sequence of 23 bases. The CDR3 contains 17 residues, cysteine and phenylalanine counted. The read is trimmed to its CDR3 DNA, 51 bases read in frame from base 1. The sample belongs to a study of radiation and T cells in renal cell carcinoma (dated by TCRdb to the early 2020s). At the level of the whole study: The samples were drawn from a clinical trial, where primary renal cell carcinomas were treated with 15 Gy of stereotactic body radiation therapy and then removed by nephrectomy 4 weeks afterward. A total of 3.5 million to 4.5 million unique CDR3 nucleotide sequences, encoding fewer than 3,000,000 unique CDR3 amino acid sequences, were found across all 50 or so samples. In total, 50 to 55 samples, comprising some 25 tumors and approximately 27 peripheral blood samples, were subjected to TCR beta sequencing. Results and caveats for the whole study, not just this receptor: Because pretreatment tumor biopsies were not available, the baseline intratumoral presence of clonotypes could not be determined. Effects of radiation dose or scheduling on the TCR repertoire could not be addressed with the single-armed trial design. An increase in top tumor clonotypes in blood was observed from baseline to 2 weeks post-radiation, followed by contraction by 4 weeks, which was taken to suggest transient expansion of tumor-resident clones. Changes in the blood repertoire were not tracked past 4 weeks after treatment.

Following the manufacturer's recommendations, the immunoSEQ kit was used to generate TCR beta libraries from genomic DNA. Library preparation used a first multiplex PCR with proprietary primers, then a second PCR adding unique barcodes, with bead cleanups after each round. Each sample batch included a kit-provided positive control reaction and a negative control reaction. The final libraries underwent checking on an Agilent 4200 TapeStation D1000 ScreenTape, volumetric pooling, and quantification by qPCR. Sequencing ran on an Illumina NextSeq500 with a MidOutput 150-cycle cartridge, using 156 Read1 and 15 Index1 cycles with kit custom primers. The pooled library was loaded at approximately 1 pM, with a roughly 20% PhiX control spiked in. In the source study's methods: The vendor-processed data were analyzed in R, and a clonotype was defined as all T cells that share the same CDR3 nucleotide sequence. For clone abundance analyses, frequencies were normalized to the 10,000 most abundant clones per sample. Before analysis, public T cell clones were removed, and these numbered fewer than five per sample on average. Tumor-enriched clonotypes and baseline blood-enriched clonotypes were defined as those with an abundance difference of at least 32-fold between compartments. A beta-binomial differential abundance model was used to identify clonotypes that were expanded or contracted between blood time points. The Baroni-Urbani and Buser coefficient was used to measure tumor-blood repertoire similarity, and groups were compared with two-tailed Wilcoxon tests in R. Imported from immuneACCESS, the table was reduced by TCRdb to in-frame sequences with V and J called. These copies leave out some clones; in studies compared against another copy, an unresolved V gene accounts for under half, and the cause of the remainder is not known. The V and J calls and the clone size are those of that table, but D and trimming were determined from the DNA. A total of some 130,000 clones appear in this sample, roughly four fifths of them only once. The ten largest clones take up around 2% of the sample.

The time point tag for this specimen amounts to: blood 2 weeks post-SBRT. The label giving this sample's treatment or condition can be read as: 15 Gy SBRT to primary tumor, nephrectomy 4 weeks later. To track tumor-enriched clonotypes, serial peripheral blood was sampled from radiation-treated patients at baseline and at 2 weeks and 4 weeks after SBRT. All patients had renal cell carcinoma with clear cell pathology. Genomic DNA for TCR sequencing was prepared using the QIAamp DNA Blood Mini Kit (Qiagen). The analyses included just those samples that passed every quality control check. This TCR was recovered from a woman aged 55-69 years with renal cell carcinoma. The rearrangement joined TRBV7-9 to TRBJ1-4; 5 matching bases give a weak D call of TRBD1. This specimen consisted of blood, obtained from a patient whose treatment included radiotherapy and nephrectomy. For the CDR3, the sequence is CASSSTRGTGGNEKLFF. The DNA is as follows: TGTGCCAGCAGCTCTACCCGCGGGACTGGAGGGAACGAAAAACTGTTTTTT.